The T cell receptor (beta chain) described here comes from a study of cytomegalovirus exposure and HLA in healthy donors. Findings and caveats of the study: Cytomegalovirus-associated status was assigned to 164 TCR beta chains.

This clone was detected only a few times. The antigen remains unidentified. The germline V gene has CDR1 MNHEY and CDR2 SVGAGI. The CDR3 length is 16 residues. Trimming stripped 0 bases from V and 2 bases from J, with 13 bases between. Measured with immunoSEQ multiplex PCR; TCRdb has only the in-frame clones, and not every one. The sample includes about 140,000 clones, about 86% seen only once; the top ten take less than 3%. V and J are TRBV6-5 and TRBJ1-2; D is perhaps TRBD1 (5 bases). The receptor's source is a man aged 18 to 29 in good health and CMV-seronegative. Sequences were obtained from PBMCs. Here the CDR3 DNA reads TGTGCCAGCAGTTACTCGATACAGGCCTTCAACTATGGCTACACCTTC. Its translation is CASSYSIQAFNYGYTF.